This section outlines one T cell receptor beta chain sequence together with its context. Its antigen is still unknown. Germline values: CDR1 MGHDK, CDR2 SYGVNS. The CDR3 runs 13 residues. V shed 6 bases and J shed 4 bases, with 9 bases lying between them. Data came from immunoSEQ multiplex PCR; TCRdb stores just in-frame clones and leaves some out. In the table there are around 120,000 clones, about 90% of which are singletons. This specimen belongs to a study of T cell responses to AZD1222 COVID-19 vaccine. Study outcomes and limitations: Among AZD1222 vaccinees, only six were seropositive at baseline. Clonal diversity may have been underestimated in mostly white British donors.

The receptor was derived from an adult in good health. The chain is built from TRBV25-1 and TRBJ1-4, with D hard to call. The sequences come from peripheral blood, collected on day 0 of AZD1222 vaccination. The CDR3 nucleotides are TGTGCCAGCAGGCGGCACGATAATGAAAAACTGTTTTTT. Its translation is CASRRHDNEKLFF.